A selection of T cell receptor beta chains follows, all from one sample in a study of T cells in Graves' hyperthyroidism and ophthalmopathy. From the multiplex PCR reads, TCRdb called clonotypes with MiXCR, one entry per CDR3 protein. The profile shows about 180,000 distinct CDR3 sequences, less than 10% of them singletons. What was sequenced was blood. The source of these receptors is a woman younger than 35 with Graves' hyperthyroidism that later progressed to Graves' ophthalmopathy. CDR3s include the opening cysteine and the closing phenylalanine or tryptophan. The D gene is left open where the match is weak. Size tells how often a clone was seen (once, few, many) or the class of an expanded clone, and some rows leave it out.

clone_size j_call v_call d_call cdr3_nt cdr3_aa
many TRBJ2-7 TRBV27 TRBD2 TGTGCCAGCAGTTACGCGACTAGCCGAGACTACTACGAGCAGTACTTC CASSYATSRDYYEQYF
many TRBJ1-1 TRBV6-1 TRBD1 TGTGCCAGCAGTCAACAGGGGGGGACTGAAGCTTTCTTT CASSQQGGTEAFF
many TRBJ2-3 TRBV28 . TGTGCCAGCAGTCGGACGCTTACTAGCACAGATACGCAGTATTTT CASSRTLTSTDTQYF
. TRBJ2-5 TRBV15 . TGTGTCACCAGCAGAGAGGTACTGGAGACCCAGTACTTC CVTSREVLETQYF
many TRBJ1-1 TRBV19 . TGTGCCAGTAGTATAGACGTGAACACTGAAGCTTTCTTT CASSIDVNTEAFF
few TRBJ2-5 TRBV3-1 TRBD2 TGTGCCAGCAGCCGACCTTTTGGCGGGAGGGCTTCAGGGGAGACCCAGTACTTC CASSRPFGGRASGETQYF
many TRBJ2-1 TRBV20-1 . TGCAGTGCTATTCGGGAGAGCTCCTACAATGAGCAGTTCTTC CSAIRESSYNEQFF
many TRBJ2-1 TRBV12-3/TRBV12-4 TRBD2 TGTGCCAGCAGTTTGGGACTAGCGGGTAACGTTGAGCAGTTCTTC CASSLGLAGNVEQFF
many TRBJ1-1 TRBV2 . TGTGCCAGCAGGGCGGGAGGTCATACGAACACTGAAGCTTTCTTT CASRAGGHTNTEAFF
few TRBJ2-7 TRBV5-6 . TGTGCCAGCAGCTTGGCCACAATGAAGAATAGCTCCTACGAGCAGTACTTC CASSLATMKNSSYEQYF
. TRBJ2-7 TRBV4-1 TRBD2 TGCGCCAGCAGCCAAGGCGGGGGTTACGAGCAGTACTTC CASSQGGGYEQYF
many TRBJ1-2 TRBV12-3/TRBV12-4 TRBD1 TGTGCCAGCAGGATATACAGGGGGGGGGGCTACACCTTC CASRIYRGGGYTF
many TRBJ2-7 TRBV9 . TGTGCCAGCAGCGTAGGGTCGAGCTCCTACGAGCAGTACTTC CASSVGSSSYEQYF
few TRBJ2-1 TRBV5-4 . TGTGCCAGCAGCTCACCCGGTGAGGGAAGGTACAATGAGCAGTTCTTC CASSSPGEGRYNEQFF
many TRBJ1-5 TRBV30 TRBD1 TGTGCCTGGAGTCCACAGGGGAATCAGCCCCAGCATTTT CAWSPQGNQPQHF
medium-sized TRBJ1-1 TRBV27 . TGTGCCAGCAGTTTATCGCGAGGGGGGGGGACTGAAGCTTTCTTT CASSLSRGGGTEAFF
many TRBJ2-7 TRBV24-1 . TGTGCCACCAGTGATTCGACGTACCCCTACGAGCAGTACTTC CATSDSTYPYEQYF
. TRBJ2-1 TRBV25-1 . TGTGCCAGCCTACACAGGGATTACGATGAGCAGTTCTTC CASLHRDYDEQFF
many TRBJ1-5 TRBV24-1 . TGTGCCACCAGTCCCGGGGTTCATAGCAATCAGCCCCAGCATTTT CATSPGVHSNQPQHF
many TRBJ1-2 TRBV15 . TGTGCCACCAGCAGAGAAGCCCGGAGTTATGGCTACACCTTC CATSREARSYGYTF
many TRBJ1-3 TRBV12-3/TRBV12-4 . TGTGCCAGCAGTTTAGGAGGTGGAAACACCATATATTTT CASSLGGGNTIYF
. TRBJ1-1 TRBV5-6 . TGTGCCAGCAGCGGGGATTATTCGAACACTGAAGCTTTCTTT CASSGDYSNTEAFF
many TRBJ1-4 TRBV27 . TGTGCCAGCAGTTTCCTTGCAACTAATGAAAAACTGTTTTTT CASSFLATNEKLFF
few TRBJ2-2 TRBV7-8 TRBD1 TGTGCCAGCAGCTCCGACAGGGTTTTAGGGTCCGGGGAGCTGTTTTTT CASSSDRVLGSGELFF
many TRBJ1-1 TRBV30 . TGTGCCTGGAGTCCCTTTAGAACGAACACTGAAGCTTTCTTT CAWSPFRTNTEAFF
many TRBJ2-5 TRBV12-3/TRBV12-4 . TGTGCCAGCAGTACCATGAAAGTGTACCAAGAGACCCAGTACTTC CASSTMKVYQETQYF
many TRBJ2-7 TRBV20-1 . TGCAGTGCTCTTACGGATGATCCCTACGAGCAGTACTTC CSALTDDPYEQYF
many TRBJ2-5 TRBV7-9 TRBD1 TGTGCCAGCAGCTTACCCCGGGACAGGGGACAAGAGACCCAGTACTTC CASSLPRDRGQETQYF
many TRBJ2-3 TRBV19 TRBD1 TGTGCCAGTACCCTCGGGACAGGGGGGACAGATACGCAGTATTTT CASTLGTGGTDTQYF
few TRBJ1-6 TRBV6-1 . TGTGCCAGCGGTACGACGGGCCCCAATTCACCCCTCCACTTT CASGTTGPNSPLHF
many TRBJ1-2 TRBV20-1 . TGCAGTGCTTTAGGATTGGACTATGGCTACACCTTC CSALGLDYGYTF
many TRBJ2-7 TRBV6-1 . TGTGCCAGCAGTGAGATCTACGAGCAGTACTTC CASSEIYEQYF
many TRBJ1-1 TRBV27 . TGTGCCAGCAGTTTCTCCCGGGACCGGAGGGCCAACACTGAAGCTTTCTTT CASSFSRDRRANTEAFF
. TRBJ2-3 TRBV4-2 . TGTGCCAGCAGCCAAGGGTCGGGGGCGGACACAGATACGCAGTATTTT CASSQGSGADTDTQYF
many TRBJ1-2 TRBV5-1 . TGCGCCAGCAGCCCAGAGGGGGGGACGGGGACGTCTGGCTACACCTTC CASSPEGGTGTSGYTF
many TRBJ2-7 TRBV30 . TGTGCCTGGAGTACAGGGAGCTACGAGCAGTACTTC CAWSTGSYEQYF
. TRBJ2-1 TRBV6-1 TRBD2 TGTGCCAGCAGTGGGTTAGCGGGGGCCACCAATGAGCAGTTCTTC CASSGLAGATNEQFF
. TRBJ2-1 TRBV5-6 TRBD1 TGTGCCAGCAGCTTTAGACCAGGGGGCTACAATGAGCAGTTCTTC CASSFRPGGYNEQFF
many TRBJ2-1 TRBV11-1 . TGTGCCAGCAGCTTCGGGGGCGTGGGGCCTAGCTCACCCGATGAGCAGTTCTTC CASSFGGVGPSSPDEQFF
few TRBJ2-7 TRBV19 . TGTGCCAGTAGTATCGGTCCGGCTGGGGCCTACGAGCAGTACTTC CASSIGPAGAYEQYF
many TRBJ2-7 TRBV30 . TGTGCCTGGAGTCACAGTTCCTACGAGCAGTACTTC CAWSHSSYEQYF
many TRBJ1-2 TRBV20-1 . TGCAGTGCTATGCCTGGAGGGGGGAACTATGGCTACACCTTC CSAMPGGGNYGYTF
many TRBJ2-1 TRBV12-3/TRBV12-4 TRBD2 TGTGCCAGCAGTGCCGGGACTAGCGGCGTTCTCTCCTACAATGAGCAGTTCTTC CASSAGTSGVLSYNEQFF
many TRBJ2-7 TRBV6-1 TRBD1 TGTGCCAGCGGGACAGGACTTGCAACCGAGCAGTACTTC CASGTGLATEQYF
. TRBJ2-5 TRBV7-8 TRBD2 TGTGCCAGCAGCTTGGAGTTGGGACTAGCGGGGGGTAGCGAGACCCAGTACTTC CASSLELGLAGGSETQYF
many TRBJ2-2 TRBV6-1 TRBD1 TGTGCCAGCAGCTGGAGGAGACTCGGGACAGGCCCCGCTCCGAACACCGGGGAGCTGTTTTTT CASSWRRLGTGPAPNTGELFF
many TRBJ1-5 TRBV28 TRBD1 TGTGCCAGCAGTTACCCGACAGGGCCGCAGCCCCAGCATTTT CASSYPTGPQPQHF
. TRBJ1-1 TRBV19 . TGTGCCGTCGAAGGGGGTTTAGGAGCTTTCTTT CAVEGGLGAFF
many TRBJ2-3 TRBV3-1 . TGTGCCAGCAGCCAAGAAACAGGGTGGAATACAGATACGCAGTATTTT CASSQETGWNTDTQYF
few TRBJ1-4 TRBV9 . TGTGCCAGCAGCGTAGGTGTCAGTAATGAAAAACTGTTTTTT CASSVGVSNEKLFF
. TRBJ1-2 TRBV18 . TGTGCCAGCCGTCCCGGGACTGAAGTTTCTGGCTACACCTTC CASRPGTEVSGYTF
many TRBJ1-5 TRBV6-1 TRBD1 TGTGCCAGCAGTTCGACAGGGGCCAATCAGCCCCAGCATTTT CASSSTGANQPQHF
many TRBJ1-2 TRBV28 . TGTGCCAGCAGTTCCTACGGGACTACTAACTATGGCTACACCTTC CASSSYGTTNYGYTF